These T cell receptor beta chains were read from a single sample in a study of Ad26.COV2.S vaccination and SARS-CoV-2 variants. The method was immunoSEQ multiplex PCR; TCRdb's version includes in-frame clones alone and lacks a portion of them. The profile covers approximately 280,000 clones, with about 89% appearing a single time and around 3% taken by the ten largest. The input for sequencing was peripheral blood, taken in a trial of Ad26.COV2.S vaccine versus placebo. Receptors originate from a person aged 18 to 59 who received the Ad26.COV2.S COVID-19 vaccine or a placebo. The CDR3 runs from the conserved cysteine through the conserved F or W. The order of the fields is D gene, J gene, CDR3 length, V gene, clone size, CDR3 protein, CDR3 DNA. The D gene is left open where the match is weak. Size is omitted from some rows. Given values are once, few, many or a class for expanded clones.

NA TRBJ2-2 16 TRBV11-2 NA CASSTGSFWTTGELFF TGTGCCAGCAGCACAGGGTCCTTTTGGACCACCGGGGAGCTGTTTTTT
TRBD1 TRBJ2-7 14 TRBV7-2 NA CASSLPRQGYEQYF TGTGCCAGCAGCTTACCCCGACAGGGCTACGAGCAGTACTTC
NA TRBJ2-3 15 TRBV7-8 NA CASSLWAASTDTQYF TGTGCCAGCAGCCTCTGGGCGGCTAGCACAGATACGCAGTATTTT
NA TRBJ2-7 11 TRBV5-1 NA CASSAGREQYF TGCGCCAGCAGCGCCGGCCGCGAGCAGTACTTC
NA TRBJ2-1 12 TRBV3-1/TRBV3-2 NA CASSDDYNEQFF TGTGCCAGCAGCGATGACTACAATGAGCAGTTCTTC
TRBD1 TRBJ2-1 14 TRBV5-4 NA CASSRDRANNEQFF TGTGCCAGCAGCCGGGACAGGGCCAACAATGAGCAGTTCTTC
NA TRBJ2-7 14 TRBV6-5 NA CASSYSYSTYEQYF TGTGCCAGCAGTTACTCGTACAGCACCTACGAGCAGTACTTC
NA TRBJ1-1 12 TRBV3-1/TRBV3-2 once CASSQDGESAFF TGTGCCAGCAGCCAAGATGGAGAGAGCGCTTTCTTT
TRBD2 TRBJ2-7 15 TRBV7-8 NA CASSLPLAGDGEQYF TGTGCCAGCAGCCTCCCACTAGCGGGGGACGGCGAGCAGTACTTC
TRBD1 TRBJ2-1 16 TRBV7-8 few CASSLYGQGGPNEQFF TGTGCCAGCAGCTTATACGGACAGGGGGGGCCCAATGAGCAGTTCTTC
TRBD1 TRBJ1-2 14 TRBV19 NA CASSLYDRAYGYTF TGTGCCAGTAGTCTGTATGACAGGGCCTATGGCTACACCTTC